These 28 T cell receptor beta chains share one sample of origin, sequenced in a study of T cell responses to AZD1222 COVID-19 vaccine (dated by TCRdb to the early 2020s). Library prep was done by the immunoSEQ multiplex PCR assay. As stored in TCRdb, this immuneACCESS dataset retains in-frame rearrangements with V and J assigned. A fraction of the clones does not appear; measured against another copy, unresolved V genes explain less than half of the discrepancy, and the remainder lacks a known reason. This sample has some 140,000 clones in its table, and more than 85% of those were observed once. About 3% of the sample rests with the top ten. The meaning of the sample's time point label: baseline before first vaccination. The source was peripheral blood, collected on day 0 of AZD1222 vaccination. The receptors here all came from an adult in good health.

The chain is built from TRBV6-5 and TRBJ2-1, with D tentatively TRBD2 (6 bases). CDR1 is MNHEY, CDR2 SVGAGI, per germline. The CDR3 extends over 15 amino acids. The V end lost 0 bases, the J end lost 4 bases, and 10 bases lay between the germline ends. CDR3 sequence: CASSYSGSGYNEQFF. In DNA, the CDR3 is TGTGCCAGCAGTTACTCCGGGAGCGGTTACAATGAGCAGTTCTTC.

CDR3 bases: TGTGCCAGCAGCCGACTGACACGGGATAGCAATCAGCCCCAGCATTTT. Amino acid sequence: CASSRLTRDSNQPQHF. J is TRBJ1-5 and V is TRBV27; D is uncertain. The germline V gene has CDR1 MNHEY and CDR2 SMNVEV (reference sequence). V lost 6 bases to trimming and J lost 0 bases, with 15 bases between them. CDR3 size: 16 residues.

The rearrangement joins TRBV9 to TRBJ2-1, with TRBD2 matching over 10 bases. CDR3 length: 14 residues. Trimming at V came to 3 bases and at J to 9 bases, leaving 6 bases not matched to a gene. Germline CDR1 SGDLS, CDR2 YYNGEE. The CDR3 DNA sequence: TGTGCCAGCAGCGCAAGACTAGCGGGCGTTGAGCAGTTCTTC. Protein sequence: CASSARLAGVEQFF.

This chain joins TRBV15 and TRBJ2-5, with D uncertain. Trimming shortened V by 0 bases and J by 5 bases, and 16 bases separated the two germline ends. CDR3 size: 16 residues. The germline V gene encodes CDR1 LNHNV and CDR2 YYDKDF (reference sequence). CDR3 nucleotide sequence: TGTGCCACCAGCAGAGATGGGGTTAGTCCGAGGGAGACCCAGTACTTC. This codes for CATSRDGVSPRETQYF.

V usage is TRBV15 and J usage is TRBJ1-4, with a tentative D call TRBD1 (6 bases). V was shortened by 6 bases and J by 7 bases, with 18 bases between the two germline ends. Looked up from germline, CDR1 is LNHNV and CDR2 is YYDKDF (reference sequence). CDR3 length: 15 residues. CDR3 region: CATRGRAGAGEKLFF. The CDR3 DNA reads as TGTGCCACCAGGGGCCGGGCGGGGGCAGGTGAAAAACTGTTTTTT. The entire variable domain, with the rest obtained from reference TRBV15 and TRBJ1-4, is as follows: DAMVIQNPRYQVTQFGKPVTLSCSQTLNHNVMYWYQQKSSQAPKLLFHYYDKDFNNEADTPDNFQSRRPNTSFCFLDIRSPGLGDTAMYLCATRGRAGAGEKLFFGSGTQLSVL.

This chain's CDR3 is CASSLTGSRNSPLHF. The CDR3 nucleotides read TGTGCCAGCAGCTTAACGGGGTCACGTAATTCACCCCTCCACTTT. The chain is built from TRBV7-9 and TRBJ1-6; no clear D gene. Trimming pared 2 bases from V and 6 bases from J, leaving 11 bases between. CDR3 length equals 15 residues. The germline CDR1 and CDR2 sequences are SEHNR and FQNEAQ (reference sequence). Full variable domain (missing parts from reference TRBV7-9 and TRBJ1-6): DTGVSQNPRHKITKRGQNVTFRCDPISEHNRLYWYRQTLGQGPEFLTYFQNEAQLEKSRLLSDRFSAERPKGSFSTLEIQRTEQGDSAMYLCASSLTGSRNSPLHFGNGTRLTVT.

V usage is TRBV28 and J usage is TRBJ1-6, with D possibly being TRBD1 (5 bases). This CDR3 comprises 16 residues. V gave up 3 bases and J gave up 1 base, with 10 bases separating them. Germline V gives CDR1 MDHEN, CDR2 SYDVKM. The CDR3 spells CASSFNGGSYNSPLHF. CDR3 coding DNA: TGTGCCAGCAGTTTCAACGGGGGATCCTATAATTCACCCCTCCACTTT.

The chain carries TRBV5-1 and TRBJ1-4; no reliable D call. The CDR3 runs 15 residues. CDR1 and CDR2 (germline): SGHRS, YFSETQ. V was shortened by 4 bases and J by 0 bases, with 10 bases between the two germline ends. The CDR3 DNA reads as TGCGCCAGCAGCCCGGCAGGAGCAACTAATGAAAAACTGTTTTTT. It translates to CASSPAGATNEKLFF.

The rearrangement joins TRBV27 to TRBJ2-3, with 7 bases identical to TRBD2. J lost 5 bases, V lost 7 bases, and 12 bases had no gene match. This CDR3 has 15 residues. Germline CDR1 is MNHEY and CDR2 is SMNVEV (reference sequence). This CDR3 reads CASNSLAADGDTQYF. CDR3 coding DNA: TGTGCCAGCAACTCCCTAGCGGCCGATGGAGATACGCAGTATTTT.

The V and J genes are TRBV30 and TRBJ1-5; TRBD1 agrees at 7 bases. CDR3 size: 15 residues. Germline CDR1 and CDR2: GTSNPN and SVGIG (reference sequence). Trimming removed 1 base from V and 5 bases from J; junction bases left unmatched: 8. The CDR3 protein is CAWSDKGAAYQPQHF. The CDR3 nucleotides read TGTGCCTGGAGTGATAAGGGGGCCGCCTATCAGCCCCAGCATTTT.

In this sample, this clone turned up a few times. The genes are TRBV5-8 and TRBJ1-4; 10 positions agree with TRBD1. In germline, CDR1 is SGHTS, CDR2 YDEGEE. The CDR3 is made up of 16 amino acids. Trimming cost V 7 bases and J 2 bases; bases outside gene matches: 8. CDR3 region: CASGGDRGMTNEKLFF. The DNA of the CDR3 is TGTGCCAGCGGAGGGGACAGGGGTATGACTAATGAAAAACTGTTTTTT. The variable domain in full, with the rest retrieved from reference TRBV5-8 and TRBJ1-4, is EAGVTQSPTHLIKTRGQQATLRCSPISGHTSVYWYQQALGLGLQFLLWYDEGEERNRGNFPPRFSGRQFPNYSSELNVNALELEDSALYLCASGGDRGMTNEKLFFGSGTQLSVL.

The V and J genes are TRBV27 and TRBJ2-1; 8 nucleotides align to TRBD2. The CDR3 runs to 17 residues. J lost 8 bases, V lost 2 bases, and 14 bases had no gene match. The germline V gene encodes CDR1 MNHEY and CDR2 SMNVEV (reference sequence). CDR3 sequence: CASSLRFTAGVSDEQFF. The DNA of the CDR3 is TGTGCCAGCAGTTTACGTTTCACAGCGGGAGTGTCCGATGAGCAGTTCTTC.

This CDR3 is CASSSGIPSPLHF. CDR3 coding DNA: TGTGCCAGCAGTTCCGGAATCCCTTCACCCCTCCACTTT. The V gene is TRBV6-2 or TRBV6-3, the J gene TRBJ1-6, with D hard to call. Germline V CDR1 and CDR2: MNHEY, SVGEGT. This CDR3 region has 13 residues. V was shortened by 4 bases and J by 9 bases, with 10 bases between the two germline ends.

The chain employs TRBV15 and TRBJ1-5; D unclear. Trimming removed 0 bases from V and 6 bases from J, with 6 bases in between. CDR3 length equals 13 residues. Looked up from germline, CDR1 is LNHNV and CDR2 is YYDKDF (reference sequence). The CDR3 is CATSRDYGQPQHF. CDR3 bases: TGTGCCACCAGCAGAGATTATGGTCAGCCCCAGCATTTT.

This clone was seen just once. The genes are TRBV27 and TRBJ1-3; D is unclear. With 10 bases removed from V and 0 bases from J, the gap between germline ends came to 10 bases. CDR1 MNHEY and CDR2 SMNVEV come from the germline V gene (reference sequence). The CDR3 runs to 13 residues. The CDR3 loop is CATAQGSGNTIYF. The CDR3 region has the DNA TGTGCCACCGCCCAAGGCTCTGGAAACACCATATATTTT.

CDR3 loop: CATSDSGTANTEAFF. The CDR3 nucleotides read TGTGCCACCAGTGATTCCGGGACAGCGAACACTGAAGCTTTCTTT. The V call is TRBV24-1, the J call TRBJ1-1, with 7 bases identical to TRBD1. The CDR3 loop spans 15 amino acids. The junction had 3 bases not matched to a gene; V was cut back by 2 bases and J by 1 base. CDR1 KGHDR and CDR2 SFDVKD come from the germline V gene.

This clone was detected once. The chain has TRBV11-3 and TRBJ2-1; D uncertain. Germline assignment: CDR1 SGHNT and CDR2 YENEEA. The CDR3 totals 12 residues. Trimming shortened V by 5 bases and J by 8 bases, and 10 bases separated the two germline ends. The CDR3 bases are TGTGCCAGCAGCACCCATTTGGATGAGCAGTTCTTC. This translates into CASSTHLDEQFF.

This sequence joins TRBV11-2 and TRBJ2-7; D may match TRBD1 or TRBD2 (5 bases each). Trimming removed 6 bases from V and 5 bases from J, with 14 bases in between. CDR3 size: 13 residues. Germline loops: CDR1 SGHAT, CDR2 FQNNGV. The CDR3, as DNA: TGTGCCAGCAGTTCGGGACCCATTAACGAGCAGTACTTC. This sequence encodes CASSSGPINEQYF.

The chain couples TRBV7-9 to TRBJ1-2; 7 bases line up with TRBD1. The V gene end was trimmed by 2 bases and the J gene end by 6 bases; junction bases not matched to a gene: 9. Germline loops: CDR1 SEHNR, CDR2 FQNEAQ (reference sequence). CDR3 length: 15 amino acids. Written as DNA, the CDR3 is TGTGCCAGCAGCTTATATACAGGGGAGGGTGATGGCTACACCTTC. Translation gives CASSLYTGEGDGYTF.

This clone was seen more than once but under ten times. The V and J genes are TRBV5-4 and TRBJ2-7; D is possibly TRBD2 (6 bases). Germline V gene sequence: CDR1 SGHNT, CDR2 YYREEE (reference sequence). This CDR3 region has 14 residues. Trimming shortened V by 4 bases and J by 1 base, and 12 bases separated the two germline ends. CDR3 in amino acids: CASSRAGFSYEQYF. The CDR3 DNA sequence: TGTGCCAGCAGCCGAGCGGGCTTTTCCTACGAGCAGTACTTC.

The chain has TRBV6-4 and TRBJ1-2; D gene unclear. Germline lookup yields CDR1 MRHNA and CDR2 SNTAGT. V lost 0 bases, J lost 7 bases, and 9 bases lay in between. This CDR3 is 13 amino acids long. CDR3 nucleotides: TGTGCCAGCAGTGACTCCGGGCAGAGTGGCTACACCTTC. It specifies CASSDSGQSGYTF.

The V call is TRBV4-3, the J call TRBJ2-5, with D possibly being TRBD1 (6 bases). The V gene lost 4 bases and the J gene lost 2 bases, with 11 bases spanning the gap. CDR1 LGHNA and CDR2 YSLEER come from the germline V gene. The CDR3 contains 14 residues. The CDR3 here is CASSPGVLQETQYF. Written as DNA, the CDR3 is TGCGCCAGCAGCCCAGGGGTACTACAAGAGACCCAGTACTTC.

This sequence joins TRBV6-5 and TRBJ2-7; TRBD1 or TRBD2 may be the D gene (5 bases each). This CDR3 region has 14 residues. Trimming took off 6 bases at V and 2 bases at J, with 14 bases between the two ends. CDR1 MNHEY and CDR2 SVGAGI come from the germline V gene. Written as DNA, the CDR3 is TGTGCCAGCAGACTGTCGGGACCTCCCTACGAGCAGTACTTC. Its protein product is CASRLSGPPYEQYF.

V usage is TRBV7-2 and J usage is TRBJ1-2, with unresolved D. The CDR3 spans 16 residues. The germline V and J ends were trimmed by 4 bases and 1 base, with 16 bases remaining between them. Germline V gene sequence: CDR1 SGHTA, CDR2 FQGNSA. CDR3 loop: CASSSSSSQLNYGYTF. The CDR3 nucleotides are TGTGCCAGCAGCTCAAGCTCGTCGCAGCTTAACTATGGCTACACCTTC.

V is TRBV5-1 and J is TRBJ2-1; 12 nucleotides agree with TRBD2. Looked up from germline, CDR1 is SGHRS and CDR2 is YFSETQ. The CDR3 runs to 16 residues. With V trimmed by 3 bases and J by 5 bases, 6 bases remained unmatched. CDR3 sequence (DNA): TGCGCCAGCAGCTCCGGGACTAGCGGGCCCAACAATGAGCAGTTCTTC. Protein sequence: CASSSGTSGPNNEQFF.

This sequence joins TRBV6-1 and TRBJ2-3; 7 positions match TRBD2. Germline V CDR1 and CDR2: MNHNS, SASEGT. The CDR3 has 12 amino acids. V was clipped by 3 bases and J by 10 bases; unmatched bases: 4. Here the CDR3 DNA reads TGTGCCAGCAGTGAGAGGGAGGGGCCGCAGTATTTT. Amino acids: CASSEREGPQYF.

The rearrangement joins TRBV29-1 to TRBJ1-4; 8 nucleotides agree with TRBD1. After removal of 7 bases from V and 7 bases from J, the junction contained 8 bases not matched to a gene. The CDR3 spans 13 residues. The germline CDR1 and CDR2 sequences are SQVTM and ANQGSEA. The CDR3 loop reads CSARTGLSEKLFF. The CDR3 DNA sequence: TGCAGCGCCAGGACAGGGCTGAGTGAAAAACTGTTTTTT.

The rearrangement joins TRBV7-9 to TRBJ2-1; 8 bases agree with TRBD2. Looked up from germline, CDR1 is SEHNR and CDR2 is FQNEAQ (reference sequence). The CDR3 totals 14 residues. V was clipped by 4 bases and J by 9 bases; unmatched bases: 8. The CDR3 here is CASSSPTGGGEQFF. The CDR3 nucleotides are TGTGCCAGCAGCTCACCTACGGGGGGGGGTGAGCAGTTCTTC. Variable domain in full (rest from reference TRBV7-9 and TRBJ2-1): DTGVSQNPRHKITKRGQNVTFRCDPISEHNRLYWYRQTLGQGPEFLTYFQNEAQLEKSRLLSDRFSAERPKGSFSTLEIQRTEQGDSAMYLCASSSPTGGGEQFFGPGTRLTVL.